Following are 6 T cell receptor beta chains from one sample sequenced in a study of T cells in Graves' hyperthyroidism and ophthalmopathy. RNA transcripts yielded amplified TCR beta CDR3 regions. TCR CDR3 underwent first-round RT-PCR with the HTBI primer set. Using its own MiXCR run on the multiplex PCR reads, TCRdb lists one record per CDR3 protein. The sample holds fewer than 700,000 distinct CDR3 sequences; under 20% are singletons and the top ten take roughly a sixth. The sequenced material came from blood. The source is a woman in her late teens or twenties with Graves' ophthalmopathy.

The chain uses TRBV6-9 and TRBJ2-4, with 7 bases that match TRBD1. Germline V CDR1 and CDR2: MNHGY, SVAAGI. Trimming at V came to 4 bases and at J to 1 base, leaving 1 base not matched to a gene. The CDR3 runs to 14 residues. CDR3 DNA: TGTGCCAGCAGTTTGGACAGGGCCAAAAACATTCAGTACTTC. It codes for CASSLDRAKNIQYF.

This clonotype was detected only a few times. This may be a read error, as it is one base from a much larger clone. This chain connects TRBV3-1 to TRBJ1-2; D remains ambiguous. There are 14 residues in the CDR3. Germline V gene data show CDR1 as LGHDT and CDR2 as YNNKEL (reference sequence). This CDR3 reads CTSSQAIGFYGYTF. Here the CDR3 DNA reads TGTACCAGCAGCCAAGCCATTGGGTTCTATGGCTACACCTTC.

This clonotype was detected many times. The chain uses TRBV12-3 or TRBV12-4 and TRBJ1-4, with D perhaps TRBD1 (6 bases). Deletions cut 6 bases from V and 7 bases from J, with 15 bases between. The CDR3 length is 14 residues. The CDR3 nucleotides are TGTGCCAGCAGCCTCCGGGGGCAACGTGAAAAACTGTTTTTT. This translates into CASSLRGQREKLFF.

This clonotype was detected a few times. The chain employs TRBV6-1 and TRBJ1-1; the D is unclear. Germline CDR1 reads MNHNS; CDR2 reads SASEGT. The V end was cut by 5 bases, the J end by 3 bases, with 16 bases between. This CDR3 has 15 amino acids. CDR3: CASSPPRRFYTEAFF. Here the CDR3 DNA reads TGTGCCAGCAGTCCCCCCCGAAGGTTCTACACTGAAGCTTTCTTT.

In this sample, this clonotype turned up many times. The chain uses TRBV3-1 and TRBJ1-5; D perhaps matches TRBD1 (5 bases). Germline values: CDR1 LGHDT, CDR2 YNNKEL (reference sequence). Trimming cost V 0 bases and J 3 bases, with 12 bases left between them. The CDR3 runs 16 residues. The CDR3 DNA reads TGTGCCAGCAGCCAAGATTGGGGGGAACTCAATCAGCCCCAGCATTTT. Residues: CASSQDWGELNQPQHF.

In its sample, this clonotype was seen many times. The CDR3 reads CASSLAPTGDIYGYTF. The CDR3 DNA is TGCGCCAGCAGCTTGGCCCCGACAGGTGACATCTATGGCTACACCTTC. V and J are TRBV5-1 and TRBJ1-2, with a tentative D call TRBD1 (6 bases). The CDR3 runs to 16 residues. V lost 0 bases, J lost 4 bases, and 16 bases lay in between. Germline CDR1 reads SGHRS; CDR2 reads YFSETQ.